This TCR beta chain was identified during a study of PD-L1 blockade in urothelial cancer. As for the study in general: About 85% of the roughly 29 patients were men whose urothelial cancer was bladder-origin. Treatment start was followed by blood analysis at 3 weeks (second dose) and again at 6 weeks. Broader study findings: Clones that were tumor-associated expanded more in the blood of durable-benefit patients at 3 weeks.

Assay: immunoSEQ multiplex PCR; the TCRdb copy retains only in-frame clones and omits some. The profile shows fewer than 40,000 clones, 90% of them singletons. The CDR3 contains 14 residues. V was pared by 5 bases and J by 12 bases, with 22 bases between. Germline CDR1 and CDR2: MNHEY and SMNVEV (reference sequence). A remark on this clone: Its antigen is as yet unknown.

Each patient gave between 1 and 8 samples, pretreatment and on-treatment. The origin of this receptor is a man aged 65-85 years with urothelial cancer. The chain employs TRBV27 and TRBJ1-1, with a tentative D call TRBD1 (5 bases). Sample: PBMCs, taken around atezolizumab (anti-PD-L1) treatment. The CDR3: CASSPALSGGISFF. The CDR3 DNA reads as TGTGCCAGCAGTCCAGCCCTTTCTGGGGGGATTTCTTTCTTT.